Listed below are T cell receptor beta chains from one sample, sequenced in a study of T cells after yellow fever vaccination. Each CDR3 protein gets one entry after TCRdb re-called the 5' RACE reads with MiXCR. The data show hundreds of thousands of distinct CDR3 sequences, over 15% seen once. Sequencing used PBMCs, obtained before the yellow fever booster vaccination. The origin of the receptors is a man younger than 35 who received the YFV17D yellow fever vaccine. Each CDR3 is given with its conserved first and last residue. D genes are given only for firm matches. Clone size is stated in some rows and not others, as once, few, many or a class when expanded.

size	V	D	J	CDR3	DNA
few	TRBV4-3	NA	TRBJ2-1	CASSQDLGAVNEQFF	TGCGCCAGCAGCCAAGATCTGGGGGCGGTAAATGAGCAGTTCTTC
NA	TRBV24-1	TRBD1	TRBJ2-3	CATSDRTGGTDTQYF	TGTGCCACCAGTGATCGGACAGGGGGGACAGATACGCAGTATTTT
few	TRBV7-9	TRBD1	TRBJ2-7	CASNHRDRIHEQYF	TGTGCCAGCAACCACCGGGACAGGATCCACGAGCAGTACTTC
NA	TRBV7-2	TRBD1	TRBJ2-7	CASTPGGTGGREQYF	TGTGCCAGCACCCCCGGCGGGACAGGGGGCAGAGAGCAGTACTTC
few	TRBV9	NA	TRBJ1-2	CASRANYGYTF	TGTGCCAGCCGGGCTAACTATGGCTACACCTTC
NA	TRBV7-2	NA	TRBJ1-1	CASSFAKNTEAFF	TGTGCCAGCAGCTTTGCCAAAAACACTGAAGCTTTCTTT
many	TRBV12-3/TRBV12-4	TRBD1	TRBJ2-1	CASRTGENEQFF	TGTGCCAGCAGGACAGGGGAGAATGAGCAGTTCTTC
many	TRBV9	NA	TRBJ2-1	CASSEGLFAYNEQFF	TGTGCCAGCAGTGAGGGACTTTTTGCCTACAATGAGCAGTTCTTC
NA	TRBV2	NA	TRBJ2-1	CASRHLVGRPTNEQFF	TGTGCCAGCAGGCATTTAGTCGGACGGCCGACGAATGAGCAGTTCTTC
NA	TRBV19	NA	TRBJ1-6	CASSLPTVTPLHF	TGTGCCAGTAGCCTACCGACGGTTACACCCCTCCACTTT
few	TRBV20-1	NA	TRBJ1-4	CSARDRHYIEKLFF	TGCAGTGCTAGAGATCGGCATTATATAGAAAAACTGTTTTTT
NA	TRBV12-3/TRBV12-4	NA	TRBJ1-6	CASSAQETGYSYNSPLHF	TGTGCCAGCAGTGCCCAAGAAACAGGTTACTCCTATAATTCACCCCTCCACTTT
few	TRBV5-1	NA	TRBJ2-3	CASRQDGLSTDTQYF	TGCGCCAGCAGACAGGACGGCCTTAGCACAGATACGCAGTATTTT
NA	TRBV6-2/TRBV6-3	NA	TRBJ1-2	CASSAGNYGYTF	TGTGCCAGCAGTGCAGGGAACTATGGCTACACCTTC
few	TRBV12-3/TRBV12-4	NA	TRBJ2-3	CASRPGAKGDTQYF	TGTGCCAGCAGACCCGGGGCTAAGGGAGATACGCAGTATTTT
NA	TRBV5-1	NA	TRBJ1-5	CASSWDTNQPQHF	TGCGCCAGCAGCTGGGACACAAATCAGCCCCAGCATTTT
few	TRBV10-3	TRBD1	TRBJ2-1	CAIRDRGPSSYNEQFF	TGTGCCATCAGGGACAGGGGCCCGAGCTCCTACAATGAGCAGTTCTTC
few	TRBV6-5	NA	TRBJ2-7	CASSYSWDNYEQYF	TGTGCCAGCAGTTACTCTTGGGACAACTACGAGCAGTACTTC
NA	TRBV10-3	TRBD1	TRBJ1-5	CAISSSGTGHQPQHF	TGTGCCATCAGCTCCTCCGGGACAGGGCATCAGCCCCAGCATTTT
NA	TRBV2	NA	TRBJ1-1	CASILQQEGTEAFF	TGTGCCAGCATTCTCCAACAGGAGGGGACTGAAGCTTTCTTT
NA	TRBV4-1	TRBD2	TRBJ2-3	CASSQSSGGVDTQYF	TGCGCCAGCAGCCAAAGTAGCGGGGGGGTGGATACGCAGTATTTT
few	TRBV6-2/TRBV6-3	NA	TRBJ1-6	CASSESPGTQTFNSPLHF	TGTGCCAGCAGTGAGTCACCCGGGACACAAACCTTTAATTCACCCCTCCACTTT
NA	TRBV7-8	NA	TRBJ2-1	CASSAYRVGVRRNEQFF	TGTGCCAGCAGCGCCTACCGGGTTGGCGTCAGACGCAATGAGCAGTTCTTC
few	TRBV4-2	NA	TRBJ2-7	CASSQEGKGSSYEQYF	TGTGCCAGCAGCCAAGAGGGGAAAGGGAGTTCCTACGAGCAGTACTTC
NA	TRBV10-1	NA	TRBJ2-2	CANKGAQGGDTGELFF	TGCGCCAATAAAGGGGCACAGGGTGGCGACACCGGGGAGCTGTTTTTT
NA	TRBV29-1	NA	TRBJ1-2	CSIATGAGAYGYTF	TGCAGCATAGCGACCGGGGCAGGGGCCTACGGCTACACCTTC
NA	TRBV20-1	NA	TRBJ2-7	CSAVSLSSYEQYF	TGCAGCGCCGTTAGCCTTAGCTCCTACGAGCAGTACTTC
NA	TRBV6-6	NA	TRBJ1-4	CASSRLTARNEKLFF	TGTGCCAGCAGTCGCCTGACAGCGCGTAATGAAAAACTGTTTTTT
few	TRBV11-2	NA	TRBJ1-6	CASSLGQASPLHF	TGTGCCAGCAGCTTAGGACAGGCTTCACCCCTCCACTTT
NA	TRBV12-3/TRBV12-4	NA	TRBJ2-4	CASSSRDIQYF	TGTGCCAGCAGCTCGCGGGACATTCAGTACTTC
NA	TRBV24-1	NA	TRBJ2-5	CATSGGSQETQYF	TGTGCCACCAGTGGGGGCAGCCAAGAGACCCAGTACTTC
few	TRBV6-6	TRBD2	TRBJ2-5	CASYSGAETQYF	TGTGCCAGTTATAGCGGGGCGGAGACCCAGTACTTC
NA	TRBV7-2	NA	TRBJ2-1	CASSSRSSYNEQFF	TGTGCCAGCAGCTCCCGGAGCTCCTACAATGAGCAGTTCTTC
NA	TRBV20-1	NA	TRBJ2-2	CSAQGRGPNELFF	TGCAGTGCCCAGGGACGGGGACCCAACGAGCTGTTTTTT
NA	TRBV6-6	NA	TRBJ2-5	CASSYSGVDMSETQYF	TGTGCCAGCAGTTACTCTGGGGTAGATATGTCAGAGACCCAGTACTTC
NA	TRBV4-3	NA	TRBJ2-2	CASRQVAGSTGELFF	TGCGCCAGCAGGCAGGTGGCGGGTTCGACCGGGGAGCTGTTTTTT
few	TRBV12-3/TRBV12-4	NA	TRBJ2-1	CASSLRQRTNEQFF	TGTGCCAGCAGTTTAAGGCAGCGAACCAATGAGCAGTTCTTC
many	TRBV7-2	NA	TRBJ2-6	CASSSGLHLGANVLTF	TGTGCCAGCAGCTCGGGACTCCACCTTGGGGCCAACGTCCTGACTTTC
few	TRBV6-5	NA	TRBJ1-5	CASSLLLGAGQPQHF	TGTGCCAGCAGTTTACTCCTGGGGGCAGGACAGCCCCAGCATTTT
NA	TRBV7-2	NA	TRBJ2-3	CASRGRTLSTDTQYF	TGTGCCAGCAGGGGCCGTACCTTAAGCACAGATACGCAGTATTTT
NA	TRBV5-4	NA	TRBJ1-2	CASSPRDRSLYGYTF	TGTGCCAGCAGCCCGCGTGACAGAAGCCTCTATGGCTACACCTTC
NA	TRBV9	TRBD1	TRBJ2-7	CASSPVGGTGVGEQYF	TGTGCCAGCAGCCCAGTGGGGGGGACAGGGGTAGGGGAGCAGTACTTC
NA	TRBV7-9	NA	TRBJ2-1	CASSKGWGAYNEQFF	TGTGCCAGCAGCAAGGGCTGGGGGGCCTACAATGAGCAGTTCTTC
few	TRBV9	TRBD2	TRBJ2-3	CASSFPTSGGPDTQYF	TGTGCCAGCAGCTTCCCGACTAGCGGGGGTCCAGATACGCAGTATTTT
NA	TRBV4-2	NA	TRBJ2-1	CASSQTGDVSYNEQFF	TGTGCCAGCAGCCAAACCGGGGACGTATCCTACAATGAGCAGTTCTTC
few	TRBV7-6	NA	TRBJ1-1	CASSFQGQAFF	TGTGCCAGCAGCTTCCAGGGGCAAGCTTTCTTT